This record covers a single TCR beta chain. Its antigen is undetermined. Germline V gene lookup returns CDR1 SGHDT and CDR2 YYEEEE. The CDR3 loop spans 18 amino acids. J gave up 3 bases and V 0 bases, and 10 bases lay outside the gene matches. Sorting of CD4+ naive, central memory, regulatory and stem cell-like memory cells was performed via CD45RO/CCR7/CD25/CD127/CD95/CD27. These data belong to a study of beta chain features in type 1 diabetes. General study findings and limits: For Type 1 diabetes patients, all four CD4+ subsets carried TCRB CDR3s that were moderately but significantly shorter. For patients and controls alike, PCR might favor shorter templates to the same degree. Cells with high TCR expression could be over-represented by cDNA sequencing.

All of the isolated RNA was reverse transcribed, so expressed TCRB transcripts were sequenced. The protocol was immunoSEQ multiplex PCR, while the TCRdb copy is restricted to in-frame clones and leaves out a portion. The repertoire has 120,000 to 150,000 clones, roughly 10% of them found once; the top ten carry about 0.6%. V usage is TRBV5-6 and J usage is TRBJ2-2, with 8 bases fitting TRBD1. Sequencing was performed on central memory CD4+ T cells from blood. This TCR derives from a middle-aged woman in good health. In nucleotides, the CDR3 is TGTGCCAGCAGCTTGGTTGGGACAGGTTTCATTTACACCGGGGAGCTGTTTTTT. This sequence encodes CASSLVGTGFIYTGELFF.